The source of this T cell receptor beta chain is a study of blood T cell repertoires in COVID-19. Study information: PBMCs, B-cell-depleted T cells, or T cells provided the cDNA or gDNA that made up the material.

Profiling relied on immunoSEQ multiplex PCR, and the TCRdb table lists in-frame clones only, not all of them. Altogether fewer than 150,000 clones are present, just over 75% being singletons, with the ten largest covering less than 14%. This CDR3 is 14 amino acids long. Germline trimming cut 4 bases from V and 4 bases from J; bases unmatched to any gene: 2. From germline, CDR1 is SGHAT and CDR2 FQNNGV. The receptor comes from a human donor in a cohort sampled during active COVID-19. The chain carries TRBV11-2 and TRBJ2-1; 9 bases fit TRBD1. The sequenced sample consisted of peripheral blood. The CDR3 reads CASSWGTGYNEQFF. CDR3 DNA: TGTGCCAGCAGCTGGGGGACAGGGTACAATGAGCAGTTCTTC.